Each of the 12 T cell receptor beta chains below was sequenced from the same sample in a study of radiotherapy plus CTLA-4 blockade in lung cancer. Data came from immunoSEQ multiplex PCR; TCRdb stores just in-frame clones and leaves some out. The sample lists 40,000 to 50,000 clones, 70% to 80% occurring once. The sequenced sample was peripheral blood, obtained from a patient treated with radiotherapy plus ipilimumab. The receptors shown here come from a human donor with non-small cell lung cancer who had stable disease on radiotherapy plus ipilimumab.

This rearrangement joins TRBV15 to TRBJ1-6; D unresolved. CDR1 is LNHNV and CDR2 is YYDKDF in the germline V gene (reference sequence). The V gene lost 4 bases and the J gene lost 14 bases, with 12 bases spanning the gap. The CDR3 is 12 amino acids. CDR3 sequence (DNA): TGTGCCACCAGCAAAGAATCAATAGCCCTCCACTTT. This gives the protein CATSKESIALHF.

V and J are TRBV21-1 and TRBJ2-5; TRBD2 reflects the table's D call only, with no check against the DNA. TRBV21-1 is described as a pseudogene. CDR3 length: 15 amino acids. As DNA, the CDR3 is TGTGCCAGCAGCAAAGCCCCATGCGTTCTAGAGACCCAGTACTTC. Amino acids: CASSKAPCVLETQYF.

The gene calls are TRBV5-1 and TRBJ2-7; 10 positions agree with TRBD1. Germline V CDR1 and CDR2: SGHRS, YFSETQ. This CDR3 comprises 15 residues. Germline trimming cut 5 bases from V and 0 bases from J; bases unmatched to any gene: 5. The CDR3 DNA reads as TGCGCCAGCAGTCTGACAGGGGGCAGCTCCTACGAGCAGTACTTC. As protein: CASSLTGGSSYEQYF.

V gene TRBV19 combines with J gene TRBJ1-1, with 8 positions matching TRBD1. CDR3 length: 12 amino acids. The J segment lost 12 bases and the V segment lost 5 bases, leaving 8 bases of the junction unmatched. CDR1 and CDR2 from the germline V gene are LNHDA and SQIVND (reference sequence). This CDR3 is CASSDRGGSTFF. The CDR3 region has the DNA TGTGCCAGTAGTGACAGGGGAGGGTCAACTTTCTTT.

This clone was seen more than once but under ten times. The V call is TRBV5-1, the J call TRBJ2-1, with 13 bases lining up with TRBD2. In germline, CDR1 is SGHRS, CDR2 YFSETQ. V gave up 5 bases and J gave up 6 bases; unmatched junction bases: 2. The CDR3 consists of 14 residues. Here the CDR3 reads CASRGLAGVNEQFF. The DNA for the CDR3 is TGCGCCAGCAGAGGACTAGCGGGGGTCAATGAGCAGTTCTTC. The entire variable domain, with the rest obtained from reference TRBV5-1 and TRBJ2-1, is as follows: KAGVTQTPRYLIKTRGQQVTLSCSPISGHRSVSWYQQTPGQGLQFLFEYFSETQRNKGNFPGRFSGRQFSNSRSEMNVSTLELGDSALYLCASRGLAGVNEQFFGPGTRLTVL.

The CDR3 coding sequence is TGTGCCAGCAGTAAGATACAGGGGAGTGGCTATGGCTACACCTTC. This translates into CASSKIQGSGYGYTF. The chain combines TRBV6-5 with TRBJ1-2; 7 nucleotides align to TRBD1. Germline CDR1 reads MNHEY; CDR2 reads SVGAGI. CDR3 length: 15 residues. V was clipped by 5 bases and J by 4 bases; unmatched bases: 10.

The chain uses TRBV18 and TRBJ1-2; 9 bases line up with TRBD1. V shed 8 bases and J 5 bases; nucleotides not matched to a gene: 9. CDR3 length equals 14 residues. Germline V gene sequence: CDR1 KGHSH, CDR2 LQKENI. CDR3 in amino acids: CASASTGGGYGYTF. DNA for the CDR3: TGTGCCAGCGCCTCTACAGGGGGCGGATATGGCTACACCTTC.

As concerns this clone: A junction end diverges from the germline sequence, so it may reflect a read error. The CDR3 region is CSVEGRGQSQLDF. The DNA for the CDR3 is TGCAGCGTTGAAGGTCGGGGACAGTCGCAATTGGACTTC. The chain couples TRBV29-1 to TRBJ2-5, with TRBD1 matching over 7 bases. Germline V gene data show CDR1 as SQVTM and CDR2 as ANQGSEA. There are 13 residues in the CDR3. Combining the CDR3 with reference TRBV29-1 and TRBJ2-5 gives the whole variable domain SAVISQKPSRDICQRGTSLTIQCQVDSQVTMMFWYRQQPGQSLTLIATANQGSEATYESGFVIDKFPISRPNLTFSTLTVSNMSPEDSSIYLCSVEGRGQSQLDFGPGTRLLVL.

The genes are TRBV7-8 and TRBJ1-4, with 11 bases lining up with TRBD1. Germline V CDR1 and CDR2: SGHVS, FQNEAQ. After removal of 3 bases from V and 5 bases from J, the junction contained 8 bases not matched to a gene. The CDR3 runs 17 residues. The CDR3 is CASSFGQGASWNEKLFF. CDR3 nucleotides: TGTGCCAGCAGCTTTGGACAGGGGGCATCGTGGAATGAAAAACTGTTTTTT.

The chain links TRBV7-8 to TRBJ1-2; maybe TRBD1 (5 bases). Germline values: CDR1 SGHVS, CDR2 FQNEAQ. The germline V and J ends were trimmed by 1 base and 0 bases, with 18 bases remaining between them. The CDR3 runs to 18 residues. The CDR3 region is CASSLVLTVTSPNYGYTF. For the CDR3, the DNA is TGTGCCAGCAGCTTAGTGCTGACAGTCACTTCTCCTAACTATGGCTACACCTTC.

The V and J genes are TRBV2 and TRBJ2-2; 7 nucleotides align to TRBD1. The CDR3 contains 14 residues. The germline gives CDR1 SNHLY, CDR2 FYNNEI. V lost 8 bases and J lost 3; bases outside the gene matches: 6. The CDR3 coding sequence is TGTGCCAGCGCTTGGGACAGAGACACCGGGGAGCTGTTTTTT. It is translated as CASAWDRDTGELFF.

This chain links TRBV7-9 with TRBJ2-5; D remains unclear. Germline V lookup: CDR1 SEHNR, CDR2 FQNEAQ (reference sequence). This CDR3 spans 13 amino acids. V lost 2 bases to trimming and J lost 5 bases, with 9 bases between them. The CDR3 sequence: CASSLSPGETQYF. Here the CDR3 DNA reads TGTGCCAGCAGCTTAAGTCCCGGGGAGACCCAGTACTTC.